These 5 T cell receptor beta chains were all obtained from the same sample, sequenced in a study of monozygotic twins with cystic fibrosis listed by TCRdb under 2021. Library creation used the immunoSEQ multiplex PCR assay. TCRdb's version of the immuneACCESS table is confined to in-frame rearrangements and falls short of the full clone set. An unresolved V gene accounts for under half of the shortfall where checked; the remainder is of unknown origin. This sample is represented by about 22,000 clones; around nine tenths of them were singletons. In total, the top ten clones hold over 1% of the sample. Material: blood. These receptors all stem from a woman aged 25 to 39 with cystic fibrosis.

The chain couples TRBV5-1 to TRBJ2-7, with D perhaps being TRBD1 or TRBD2 (5 bases each). This CDR3 has 13 amino acids. From germline, CDR1 is SGHRS and CDR2 YFSETQ. Trimming cost V 0 bases and J 4 bases, with 8 bases left between them. The CDR3 region is CASSLVGGYEQYF. DNA of the CDR3: TGCGCCAGCAGCTTGGTTGGGGGTTACGAGCAGTACTTC.

Only a few counts were recorded for this clone. At one end, the junction sequence differs from germline, possibly due to a read error. The V call is TRBV5-5, the J call TRBJ2-7; possibly TRBD2 for D (6 bases). Germline values: CDR1 SGHKS, CDR2 YYEKEE (reference sequence). This CDR3 has 12 residues. CDR3 loop: CASNLAGYEQYF. The CDR3 coding sequence is TGTGCCAGCAACTTGGCGGGGTACGAGCAGTACTTC.

The chain has TRBV6-1 and TRBJ2-2; tentative D call: TRBD1 (5 bases). The CDR3 sequence is 14 residues long. Germline loops: CDR1 MNHNS, CDR2 SASEGT. The ends were cut back, 5 bases at V and 2 bases at J, with 9 bases in the middle. In DNA, the CDR3 is TGTGCCAGCAGTCAGACAGACAACACCGGGGAGCTGTTTTTT. Residues: CASSQTDNTGELFF.

The chain employs TRBV6-1 and TRBJ1-2; D not certain. There are 13 residues in the CDR3. Germline CDR1 is MNHNS and CDR2 is SASEGT. Trimming left V 2 bases short and J 5 bases short, with 9 bases between. CDR3 residues: CASSESPSYGYTF. In nucleotides, the CDR3 is TGTGCCAGCAGTGAATCGCCGTCATATGGCTACACCTTC.

The CDR3 DNA is TGTGCCAGCAGCACAGGTTGGGATGGCTACACCTTC. Protein product: CASSTGWDGYTF. The gene calls are TRBV9 and TRBJ1-2; D perhaps matches TRBD1 (5 bases). The CDR3 sequence is 12 residues long. Trimming removed 4 bases at V and 6 bases at J, with 10 bases between. Per the germline V gene, CDR1 is SGDLS and CDR2 is YYNGEE. The full variable domain, rest sourced from reference TRBV9 and TRBJ1-2, is DSGVTQTPKHLITATGQRVTLRCSPRSGDLSVYWYQQSLDQGLQFLIQYYNGEERAKGNILERFSAQQFPDLHSELNLSSLELGDSALYFCASSTGWDGYTFGSGTRLTVV.